This T cell receptor (beta chain) was recorded in a study of T cell repertoires in cytomegalovirus infection. TCRdb redid the calling of the reads with MiXCR, one entry per CDR3 protein. This table has around 540,000 distinct CDR3 sequences, 25% to 35% appearing once. Trimming at V came to 6 bases and at J to 5 bases, leaving 15 bases not matched to a gene. CDR3 length: 18 amino acids. From germline, CDR1 is MNHEY and CDR2 SVGEGT. With respect to this clonotype: The antigen is undetermined.

Sequencing was performed on cultured PBMCs, taken from culture after CMV antigen stimulation. The clonotype originates from a human donor in good health (CMV status not recorded). Some clones in this sample may be carry-over from other donors' samples. The chain joins TRBV6-2 or TRBV6-3 to TRBJ2-5, with 13 nucleotides matching TRBD2. CDR3 region: CASSQPPGLAGVWETQYF. The CDR3 DNA reads as TGTGCCAGCAGCCAACCTCCAGGACTAGCGGGAGTATGGGAGACCCAGTACTTC.